The source of this T cell receptor (beta chain) is a study of blood T cell repertoires in COVID-19. Germline V lookup: CDR1 SGHAT, CDR2 FQNNGV. The CDR3 consists of 16 residues. With 5 bases clipped from V and 2 bases from J, the junction kept 11 bases outside the gene matches. Only in-frame clones appear in the TCRdb table, and some are missing; sequencing was by immunoSEQ multiplex PCR. The table lists about 180,000 clones, 80% to 90% of them singletons. The V gene is TRBV11-2, the J gene TRBJ2-7, with TRBD2 matching 8 bases. The source material was peripheral blood. The clonotype comes from a middle-aged man with active or convalescent COVID-19. DNA of the CDR3: TGTGCCAGCAGCCCCAGCCGGGGGGGGATGACCTACGAGCAGTACTTC. Its protein is CASSPSRGGMTYEQYF.